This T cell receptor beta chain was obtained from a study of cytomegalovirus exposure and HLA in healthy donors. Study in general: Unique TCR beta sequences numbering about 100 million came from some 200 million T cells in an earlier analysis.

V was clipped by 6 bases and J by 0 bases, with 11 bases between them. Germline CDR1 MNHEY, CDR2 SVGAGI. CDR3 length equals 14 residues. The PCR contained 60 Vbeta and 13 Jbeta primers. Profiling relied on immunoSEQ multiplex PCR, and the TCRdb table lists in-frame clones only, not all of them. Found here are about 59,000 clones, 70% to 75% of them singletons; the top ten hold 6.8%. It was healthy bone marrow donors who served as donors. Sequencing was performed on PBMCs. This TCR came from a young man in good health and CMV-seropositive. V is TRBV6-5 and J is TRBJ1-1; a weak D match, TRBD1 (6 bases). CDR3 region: CASSLDSMNTEAFF. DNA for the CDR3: TGTGCCAGCAGCCTGGACAGCATGAACACTGAAGCTTTCTTT.